This TCR beta chain is drawn from a study of T cells in Graves' hyperthyroidism and ophthalmopathy (dated by TCRdb to the late 2010s). Notes on the research overall: Peripheral blood was collected at initial diagnosis, before any treatment. TCR V-J signatures able to tell the groups apart were searched for in a discovery cohort of 95 or so patients, of whom 43 had Graves' ophthalmopathy and about 55 had stable Graves' hyperthyroidism. An independent validation cohort of around 19 hyperthyroidism patients and about 16 patients who later progressed to ophthalmopathy tested prospective prediction of ophthalmopathy. The 100 discovery patients were randomly divided into training and test sets at a 7:3 ratio. In addition, the study compared T-cell repertoires in thyroid tissue and in blood from about 6 Graves' hyperthyroidism patients. Once sampling was done, hyperthyroidism patients were given methimazole at a starting dose of 30 mg daily, whereas ophthalmopathy patients were given high-dose intravenous methylprednisolone. The paper describes TCR Vbeta CDR3 sequencing of about 140 peripheral blood samples, made up of some 40 ophthalmopathy patients, some 80 hyperthyroidism patients and 17 progressor patients. The research as a whole found: No statistical method was used to set the sample size in advance, and investigators knew the group allocation. Ophthalmopathy was separated from stable hyperthyroidism by a 13 V-J signature model, with approximately 86% sensitivity and roughly 81% specificity obtained in cross-validation and 80%/75% obtained in testing. In validation, the model predicted progression to ophthalmopathy a median of roughly 6.5 months before onset, with about 70% sensitivity and about 72% specificity. Most expanded thyroid clonotypes (frequency above 0.001) were also detected in blood, suggesting blood repertoires may reflect thyroid immune responses.

Amplification of TCR beta CDR3 regions was carried out from RNA transcripts. For the first round of RT-PCR on the TCR CDR3, the HTBI primer set was used together with the Qiagen OneStep RT-PCR kit. The libraries were constructed in a second round of multiplex PCR and then size-selected and purified. Sequencing of the libraries was done on an Illumina HiSeq2000 using paired-end 100 bp reads. From the authors' description of their analysis: SOAPnuke was used to process the raw data, throwing out any read that contained adapters or uncalled bases, had a mean Phred below 15, or lacked an exact constant-primer or identifier match. High-quality paired reads were merged with COPE v1.2.5, and unique nucleotide sequences were defined as clonotypes. MiTCR v1.1 was used to align clonotypes to the IMGT TRBV, TRBD and TRBJ reference segments. Analysis was restricted to V-J combinations with a frequency above 0.0001, which covered roughly 99% of repertoires. The TCS score was defined as the ratio of F50 (clonal expansion) to E x V (chaos), calculated using BLOSUM62-based TCRdist between CDR3 peptides within each V-J. Welch's t-statistics and random forest reduced 500 to 650 V-J features to 13, which were used in a naive Bayes classifier (R e1071). Using fastp trimming at Q25 and MiXCR clonotype assembly, TCRdb reanalyzed the public sequencing data and kept in-frame beta chains. Entries that share a CDR3 protein sequence are merged under the most common genes and DNA. These V and J calls rely on TCRdb rather than the paper's analysis. The sample table lists approximately 330,000 distinct CDR3 sequences, roughly 13% of them with a count of one. The ten largest clonotypes hold approximately 35% of the sample.

The CDR3 runs 14 residues from the cysteine to the phenylalanine. Of the read, only the CDR3 DNA is kept; its 42 bases are in frame from base 1. A distance of 6 bases separates the germline ends of V and J, which lose 0 bases and 1 base respectively. CDR1 SGHDN and CDR2 FVKESK were looked up in the germline V gene. Ophthalmopathy patients had moderately to severely active disease, with a Clinical Activity Score of 3 or more, a NOSPECS grade of 4 or more, and a disease duration of less than 3 months. The study excluded patients with uncontrolled infections, other autoimmune diseases, pregnancy or lactation. Diagnoses were based on clinical symptoms, serum thyroxine and TRAb, thyroid ultrasound and orbital computed tomography. PBMCs were separated from roughly 10 ml of fresh peripheral blood using Ficoll-Paque density gradient centrifugation. Trizol reagent was used to extract total RNA, and RNA quality was then checked on an Agilent 2100 Bioanalyzer.

This clonotype was seen at least ten times. This receptor's antigen is unknown. No base quality values were provided; no much bigger clone lies one nucleotide off. The source of this sequence is a woman aged 35 to 49 with Graves' ophthalmopathy. Source material: blood. The V and J genes are TRBV14 and TRBJ2-5, with the D gene too uncertain to name. The DNA reads TGTGCCAGCAGCCAAGAACAAGTCCAAGAGACCCAGTACTTC. It is translated as CASSQEQVQETQYF.